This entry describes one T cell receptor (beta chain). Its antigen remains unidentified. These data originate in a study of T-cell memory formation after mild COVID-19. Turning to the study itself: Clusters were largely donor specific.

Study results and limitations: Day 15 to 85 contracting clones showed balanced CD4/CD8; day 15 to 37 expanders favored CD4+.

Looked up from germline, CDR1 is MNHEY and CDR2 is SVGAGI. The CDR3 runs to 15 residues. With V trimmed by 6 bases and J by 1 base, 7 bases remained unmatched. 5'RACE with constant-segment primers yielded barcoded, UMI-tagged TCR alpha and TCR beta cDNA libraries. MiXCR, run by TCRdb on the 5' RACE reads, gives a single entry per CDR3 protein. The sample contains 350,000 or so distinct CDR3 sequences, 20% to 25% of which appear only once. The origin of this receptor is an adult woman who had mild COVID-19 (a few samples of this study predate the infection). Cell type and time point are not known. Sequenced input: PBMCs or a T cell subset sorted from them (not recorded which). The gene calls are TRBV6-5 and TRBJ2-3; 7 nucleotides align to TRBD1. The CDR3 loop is CASRLGGARTDTQYF. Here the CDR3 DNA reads TGTGCCAGCAGGCTAGGGGGCGCCCGCACAGATACGCAGTATTTT.